This T cell receptor (beta chain) came from a study of regulatory T cells in long-lasting Graves disease. Overall study results and limits: Compared with new cases, persistent Graves' patients showed reduced TCR diversity. Favored usage of TRBV28, TRBJ1-2 and TRBJ2-5 was recorded in persistent disease. Newly diagnosed patients shared 750 to 1,000 public clonotypes; persistent patients shared some 2,700.

Arm-PCR of CDR3 regions and iRepertoire HTBI primers were used to build TCR beta libraries. MiXCR, run by TCRdb on the multiplex PCR reads, gives a single entry per CDR3 protein. Of 200,000 to 250,000 distinct CDR3 sequences detected, roughly 18% appear once; the ten largest clones hold around 11%. CDR1 GTSNPN and CDR2 SVGIG come from the germline V gene (reference sequence). V was clipped by 3 bases and J by 10 bases; unmatched bases: 13. This CDR3 contains 15 residues. Noted time point: newly diagnosed GD, antithyroid drugs for less than 3 months. Extracted PBMC RNA gave rise to the TCR library. In its sample, this clonotype was seen many times. The antigen is unknown. These records were also assigned to another study, of T cells in Graves' hyperthyroidism and ophthalmopathy. In that study: The definition of stable Graves' hyperthyroidism was no ophthalmopathy progression within 18 months.

The genes are TRBV30 and TRBJ2-1; 9 positions agree with TRBD2. The receptor was derived from a woman in her twenties or thirties with Graves disease. The source material was peripheral blood mononuclear cells (PBMCs), sampled at new diagnosis, from a patient treated with antithyroid drugs. The CDR3 DNA reads as TGTGCCTGGAGAGCCACACCTAGCGGGGTGGGGGAGCAGTTCTTC. Residues: CAWRATPSGVGEQFF.